These T cell receptor beta chains were read from a single sample in a study of blood T cell repertoires in COVID-19. Using immunoSEQ multiplex PCR, the repertoire was profiled, and TCRdb retains in-frame clones only, with some absent. The table records roughly 230,000 clones, 83% of them present only once. The material sequenced was peripheral blood. The receptors were gathered from a human donor in a cohort sampled during active COVID-19. Each CDR3 is given with its conserved first and last residue. D genes are given only for firm matches. Size tells how often a clone was seen (once, few, many) or the class of an expanded clone, and some rows leave it out.

TRBV11-2	TRBD1	.	TRBJ1-1	CASSYRGSNTEAFF	TGTGCCAGCAGCTACAGGGGCTCGAACACTGAAGCTTTCTTT
TRBV6-6	.	.	TRBJ1-5	CASSYSPRGPQHF	TGTGCCAGCAGTTACTCCCCGCGCGGGCCCCAGCATTTT
TRBV7-2	TRBD2	.	TRBJ2-3	CASSPRLAGELDTQYF	TGTGCCAGCAGCCCGAGACTAGCGGGAGAATTAGATACGCAGTATTTT
TRBV6-4	TRBD1	once	TRBJ2-5	CASSDRDSEETQYF	TGTGCCAGCAGTGACCGGGACAGCGAAGAGACCCAGTACTTC
TRBV24-1	TRBD1	once	TRBJ2-7	CATSDRGQYEQYF	TGTGCCACCAGTGATCGGGGACAGTACGAGCAGTACTTC
TRBV27	TRBD2	.	TRBJ2-1	CASSRTLGLAGVGTEQFF	TGTGCCAGCAGCCGGACACTGGGACTAGCGGGAGTCGGAACTGAGCAGTTCTTC
TRBV7-3	TRBD2	.	TRBJ2-1	CASSWGYGGGNNEQFF	TGTGCCAGCAGCTGGGGTTATGGCGGGGGGAACAATGAGCAGTTCTTC
TRBV5-1	.	.	TRBJ1-2	CASRVDAGRVEGYTF	TGCGCCAGCAGAGTTGATGCAGGGAGGGTGGAAGGCTACACCTTC
TRBV2	.	.	TRBJ2-2	CASLLQGLSTGELFF	TGTGCCAGCCTACTACAGGGATTAAGTACCGGGGAGCTGTTTTTT
TRBV11-2	TRBD1	.	TRBJ1-2	CASSSGQADYGYTF	TGTGCCAGCAGCTCCGGACAGGCCGACTATGGCTACACCTTC
TRBV18	TRBD2	.	TRBJ2-3	CASSPTSVDTQYF	TGTGCCAGCTCCCCCACTAGCGTTGATACGCAGTATTTT
TRBV5-1	TRBD2	.	TRBJ2-3	CASSSAGVESDTQYF	TGCGCCAGCAGCTCAGCGGGAGTCGAGTCAGATACGCAGTATTTT
TRBV24-1	.	.	TRBJ2-3	CATSDPGSRADTQYF	TGTGCCACCAGTGATCCAGGGTCCAGGGCAGATACGCAGTATTTT
TRBV7-2	.	.	TRBJ2-1	CASSLILEQFF	TGTGCCAGCAGCTTAATTCTTGAGCAGTTCTTC
TRBV5-1	TRBD1	.	TRBJ1-6	CASSPGQGGTLHF	TGCGCCAGCAGCCCCGGACAGGGTGGAACCCTCCACTTT
TRBV3-1/TRBV3-2	TRBD1	.	TRBJ1-3	CASSTPGQDDGNTIYF	TGTGCCAGCAGCACCCCGGGACAGGACGATGGAAACACCATATATTTT
TRBV18	.	.	TRBJ1-5	CASSISRENQPQHF	TGTGCCAGCTCAATTTCCCGGGAGAATCAGCCCCAGCATTTT
TRBV12-3/TRBV12-4	.	.	TRBJ2-2	CASSTRIGELFF	TGTGCCAGCTCTACGAGGATCGGGGAGCTGTTTTTT
TRBV27	TRBD2	.	TRBJ2-5	CASSPLPGLAGGQETQYF	TGTGCCAGCAGTCCCCTACCGGGACTAGCGGGAGGGCAAGAGACCCAGTACTTC
TRBV24-1	TRBD2	.	TRBJ2-3	CATSDTTSGGAVDTQYF	TGTGCCACCAGTGACACGACTAGCGGGGGGGCCGTGGATACGCAGTATTTT
TRBV5-1	.	.	TRBJ1-2	CASSLAGRGFYGYTF	TGCGCCAGCAGCTTGGCTGGTCGGGGTTTCTATGGCTACACCTTC
TRBV18	.	.	TRBJ1-2	CASSPDTSYGYTF	TGTGCCAGCTCACCAGACACAAGCTATGGCTACACCTTC
TRBV6-5	TRBD2	.	TRBJ2-5	CASSRLAGGHETQYF	TGTGCCAGCAGTCGACTAGCGGGGGGCCATGAGACCCAGTACTTC
TRBV14	.	.	TRBJ2-4	CASSHLDNTIQYF	TGTGCCAGCAGCCATCTCGACAACACCATTCAGTACTTC
TRBV14	.	.	TRBJ2-1	CASSSGWDTYNEQFF	TGTGCCAGCAGCTCAGGGTGGGACACCTACAATGAGCAGTTCTTC
TRBV11-2	.	.	TRBJ1-1	CASSFRNSNTEAFF	TGTGCCAGCAGCTTCCGGAACAGCAACACTGAAGCTTTCTTT
TRBV28	TRBD2	.	TRBJ2-1	CASSLGGTRNYNEQFF	TGTGCCAGCAGTTTAGGTGGGACTAGAAACTACAATGAGCAGTTCTTC